This entry lists 10 T cell receptor beta chains sequenced from one sample in a study of T-cell memory formation after mild COVID-19. TCRdb passed the 5' RACE reads through MiXCR, listing each CDR3 protein once. In the table there are about half a million distinct CDR3 sequences, around a sixth of which are singletons. Sequenced: PBMCs or a T cell subset sorted from them (not recorded which). These receptors all stem from an adult woman who had mild COVID-19 (a few samples of this study predate the infection). Cell type and time point are not known.

This clonotype was seen a handful of times. The genes are TRBV5-1 and TRBJ1-4; D not resolved. CDR1 is SGHRS, CDR2 YFSETQ, per germline. The ends were cut back, 5 bases at V and 0 bases at J, with 14 bases in the middle. This CDR3 is 16 amino acids long. CDR3 amino acids: CASSRGLNPTNEKLFF. Written as DNA, the CDR3 is TGCGCCAGCAGTCGAGGACTGAACCCAACTAATGAAAAACTGTTTTTT.

The CDR3 loop reads CASSSRGSDDTQYF. In nucleotides, the CDR3 is TGTGCCAGCAGCTCACGGGGTTCAGACGATACGCAGTATTTT. The V gene is TRBV7-8, the J gene TRBJ2-3; maybe TRBD2 (5 bases). Germline V lookup: CDR1 SGHVS, CDR2 FQNEAQ. The CDR3 loop spans 14 amino acids. Trimming pared 4 bases from V and 6 bases from J, leaving 14 bases between.

This chain uses TRBV4-1 with TRBJ2-7, with D perhaps TRBD1 (5 bases). V lost 2 bases and J lost 3, with 8 bases in between. The CDR3 runs to 13 residues. CDR1 is MGHRA and CDR2 is YSYEKL in the germline V gene. CDR3 protein: CASSQPDNYEQYF. The CDR3 DNA reads TGCGCCAGCAGCCAACCGGACAACTACGAGCAGTACTTC.

This clonotype was counted between two and nine times. The V and J genes are TRBV6-5 and TRBJ2-7, with 10 bases that match TRBD1. The V segment lost 5 bases and the J segment 0 bases; nucleotides outside the gene matches: 7. Germline V lookup: CDR1 MNHEY, CDR2 SVGAGI. CDR3 size: 16 residues. Here the CDR3 reads CASSPEGTGDSYEQYF. The CDR3 coding sequence is TGTGCCAGCAGTCCAGAGGGGACAGGGGACTCCTACGAGCAGTACTTC.

This clonotype was seen only a few times. The chain has TRBV29-1 and TRBJ2-1; TRBD1 matches 11 bases. Germline CDR1 and CDR2: SQVTM and ANQGSEA. The CDR3 has 17 amino acids. V gave up 2 bases and J gave up 4 bases; unmatched junction bases: 10. CDR3 coding DNA: TGCAGCGTTGAATCGTGGACAGGGGGCGAAGATTACAATGAGCAGTTCTTC. This gives the protein CSVESWTGGEDYNEQFF.

The sample holds a few counts of this clonotype. The chain employs TRBV2 and TRBJ2-3; D possibly corresponds to TRBD1 (5 bases). Germline V CDR1 and CDR2: SNHLY, FYNNEI. This CDR3 is built from 14 residues. The V and J ends lost 4 bases and 1 base respectively, with 9 bases between them. The CDR3 DNA follows: TGTGCCAGCAGTGTGGGGCTGGGCACAGATACGCAGTATTTT. Translation gives CASSVGLGTDTQYF.

V usage is TRBV5-5 and J usage is TRBJ1-2, with D unclear. The length of the CDR3 is 14 residues. V lost 3 bases to trimming and J lost 3 bases, with 12 bases between them. Germline V gene lookup returns CDR1 SGHKS and CDR2 YYEKEE (reference sequence). Here the CDR3 reads CASSSQREDYGYTF. Here the CDR3 DNA reads TGTGCCAGCAGCTCCCAACGGGAGGACTATGGCTACACCTTC.

This clonotype was counted between two and nine times. The V call is TRBV6-5, the J call TRBJ1-3; D gene uncertain. This CDR3 contains 15 residues. Germline V gene lookup returns CDR1 MNHEY and CDR2 SVGAGI. Trimming stripped 0 bases from V and 0 bases from J, with 6 bases between. The CDR3 sequence: CASSYSSNSGNTIYF. CDR3 bases: TGTGCCAGCAGTTACTCGTCAAACTCTGGAAACACCATATATTTT.

This clonotype was counted a few times. The chain is built from TRBV9 and TRBJ2-1; 10 nucleotides match TRBD2. The CDR3 totals 14 residues. The V segment lost 1 base and the J segment 16 bases; nucleotides outside the gene matches: 11. Germline V gives CDR1 SGDLS, CDR2 YYNGEE. The CDR3 region has the DNA TGTGCCAGCAGCGTATCTAGCGGGGGCAAGGTGGAATTCTTC. Its protein product is CASSVSSGGKVEFF.

This chain uses TRBV7-3 with TRBJ1-2; 9 nucleotides line up with TRBD1. Unmatched junction bases numbered 7, after V lost 5 bases and J lost 6 bases. The CDR3 extends over 14 amino acids. Germline CDR1 and CDR2: SGHTA and FQGTGA. The chain's CDR3 is CASSPQGAVDGYTF. The CDR3 bases are TGTGCCAGCAGCCCACAGGGGGCGGTGGATGGCTACACCTTC.